The present T cell receptor (beta chain) was sequenced within a study of T cell repertoires in cytomegalovirus infection. At the level of the study: Selected CMV epitopes included recently identified HLA-C-restricted ones as well as well-studied HLA-B-restricted ones. Indications of both CMV infection and matching HLA type were provided by public TCR beta signatures. Overall study findings and caveats: HLA-C-restricted, CMV-specific TCR beta clonotypes were dominant ex vivo. Pooled public TCR beta family frequency picked out CMV carriers with the relevant HLA.

Each CDR3 protein gets one entry after TCRdb re-called the reads with MiXCR. This table holds some 560,000 distinct CDR3 sequences, just under 40% found once. Remarks on this clonotype: Its antigen is unknown.

The sequencing here drew on cultured PBMCs, taken from culture after CMV antigen stimulation. This sequence was found in a human donor in good health (CMV status not recorded). Some clones in this sample may be carry-over from other donors' samples.

For the CDR3, the DNA is TGTGCCAGCAGTGAATATATCACTAGCGGGAGTGTCGAGCAGTACTTC. Residues: CASSEYITSGSVEQYF. The gene calls are TRBV25-1 and TRBJ2-7; 11 bases line up with TRBD2. Unmatched junction bases numbered 7, after V lost 0 bases and J lost 6 bases. Germline lookup yields CDR1 MGHDK and CDR2 SYGVNS. The CDR3 sequence is 16 residues long.